This T cell receptor (beta chain) was recorded in a study of PD-L1 blockade in urothelial cancer. Study as a whole: Blood underwent analysis 3 weeks (second dose) and 6 weeks after treatment began. When blood samples were assessed, the median T cell count was some 140,000.

This clone was picked up a small number of times. J lost 2 bases, V lost 3 bases, and 10 bases had no gene match. The CDR3 loop spans 16 amino acids. From germline, CDR1 is MDHEN and CDR2 SYDVKM. The repertoire was sequenced with immunoSEQ multiplex PCR; TCRdb's copy has only in-frame clones and lacks some. The sample contains 35,000 to 50,000 clones, 81% of which appear only once. This rearrangement joins TRBV28 to TRBJ2-7; 7 positions match TRBD2. The sample consisted of PBMCs, taken around atezolizumab (anti-PD-L1) treatment. This clonotype was obtained from a man aged 65-85 years with urothelial cancer. The CDR3 sequence: CASSLARREYPYEQYF. Written as DNA, the CDR3 is TGTGCCAGCAGTTTGGCTCGGCGGGAGTACCCCTACGAGCAGTACTTC.